This paragraph covers one T cell receptor beta chain sequence. Using immunoSEQ multiplex PCR, the repertoire was profiled, and TCRdb retains in-frame clones only, with some absent. The sample records over 250,000 clones, over 85% being singletons. The germline gives CDR1 MDHEN, CDR2 SYDVKM. The ends lost 7 bases at V and 4 bases at J; junction bases unmatched: 8. This CDR3 contains 14 residues. This sample was taken from a study of blood T cell repertoires in COVID-19. At the level of the study: There were acute and convalescent COVID-19 samples, and they came from the United States, Italy and Spain.

Self-reported history from a screening survey and questionnaire set each donor's cohort. Cohort 3 donors were reported recovered after two negative PCRs, clearance, or symptom resolution. Sequences were obtained from PBMCs or T cells enriched from blood (not recorded which). The receptor was derived from a woman aged 55 to 70 who had recovered from COVID-19. The gene calls are TRBV28 and TRBJ1-1; 8 positions match TRBD1. Here the CDR3 DNA reads TGTGCCAGCACTTGGCCAGGGGGCTTCACTGAAGCTTTCTTT. Its protein is CASTWPGGFTEAFF.